The sequence of this T cell receptor (beta chain) was determined in a study of CD8 T cells in Susac syndrome (dated by TCRdb to about 2019). As for the study more broadly: Among the Susac syndrome patients who were sequenced, clinically active disease was present in 5 or 6 and clinical remission was observed in roughly eight. At blood withdrawal, Susac syndrome patients were either therapy-naive, taking corticosteroids (in some cases with IVIg as well), or taking IVIg alone. The study used repertoire sequencing to test whether antigen drove CD8+ T cell activation and differentiation in Susac syndrome. What the work shows at the level of the full study, not this receptor alone: The number of individuals in the TCR sequencing and HLA analysis was acknowledged as relatively small. In patients with Susac syndrome, the CD4+ T cell repertoire showed no detectable clonal expansion.

High-throughput TCR beta sequencing profiled peripheral blood CD8+ and CD4+ T cells from healthy donors, Susac syndrome patients and multiple sclerosis patients. The Susac syndrome patients fulfilled recently defined diagnostic criteria for either definite or probable disease. Bulk CD8+ and CD4+ T cells were purified by magnetic negative isolation, while CD8+ TEMRA cells were enriched using FACS. Blood was drawn into EDTA tubes, processed within 24 hours, and PBMCs were isolated by density gradient centrifugation. PBMCs intended for TCR sequencing were cryopreserved in liquid nitrogen and thawed later in a water bath at 37 degrees C. The sorted or isolated CD4+, CD8+ and CD8+ TEMRA cells reached a purity of at least 90%. Worth noting for this clonotype: Which antigen it targets is not known. Base qualities are not recorded, but no much larger clone differs from it by a single base.

RNA was extracted using the RNeasy kit, and about 0.45 to 1 ug of the RNA was reverse transcribed with random hexamers. The immunoSEQ multiplex PCR assay, covering 54 Vbeta and 13 Jbeta segments, was used to amplify TCR beta CDR3 regions. PCR amplification bias was corrected using a synthetic template baseline for primer optimization and computational correction. The source study handled its data this way. Only productive sequences were kept, with reads annotated to V, D and J genes according to IMGT and analyzed in immunoSEQ Analyzer. To calculate clonality, Shannon entropy was normalized by log2 of the number of productive unique sequences and then subtracted from one. Public and private clones were assessed among the 100 most prevalent clones of each patient and control. Clones were defined as Susac-specific if absent from the healthy and MS cohorts, from more than 900 published viral clones and from other ImmuneACCESS disease sequences. TCRdb passed the public sequencing reads through fastp at Q25 and MiXCR, retaining productive beta sequences. Duplicate CDR3 protein sequences are folded into a single record with the most common DNA and genes. The V and J calls reflect TCRdb's pipeline rather than the authors' work. The sample table lists some 240,000 distinct CDR3 sequences, around 96% of them with a count of one. In total, the top ten clones hold approximately 0.094% of the sample.

The CDR3 sequence holds 14 residues, the cysteine and phenylalanine included. The only DNA kept is the CDR3, 42 bases in frame from the first base. The trim is 0 bases for V and 7 bases for J, with a gap of 10 bases between the germline ends. Sequencing was performed on CD4+ T cells from PBMCs. The chain was built from TRBV12-3 or TRBV12-4 and TRBJ2-1; TRBD2 is possibly the D segment (6 matching bases). The sequence was obtained from a human donor with Susac syndrome. The nucleotides read TGTGCCAGCAGTTTAGCCGGGAGCCGGAATGAGCAGTTCTTC. Protein translation: CASSLAGSRNEQFF.